This TCR beta chain was sequenced for a study of blood T cell repertoires in COVID-19. The germline V gene has CDR1 MNHEY and CDR2 SVGEGT. The V segment lost 0 bases and the J segment 6 bases; nucleotides outside the gene matches: 17. The length of the CDR3 is 20 residues. The table came from immunoSEQ multiplex PCR; TCRdb's copy has only in-frame clones and leaves some out. The profile covers 58,000 or so clones, with 74% appearing a single time and 28% taken by the ten largest. Source material: peripheral blood. The chain carries TRBV6-2 or TRBV6-3 and TRBJ2-1; the match to TRBD2 covers 10 bases. This clonotype was sampled from an elderly woman with acute or convalescent COVID-19. The CDR3 bases are TGTGCCAGCAGTTACTCGTCTCTTCGGACTAGCGGTCTCTACATCAATGAGCAGTTCTTC. Encoded protein: CASSYSSLRTSGLYINEQFF.